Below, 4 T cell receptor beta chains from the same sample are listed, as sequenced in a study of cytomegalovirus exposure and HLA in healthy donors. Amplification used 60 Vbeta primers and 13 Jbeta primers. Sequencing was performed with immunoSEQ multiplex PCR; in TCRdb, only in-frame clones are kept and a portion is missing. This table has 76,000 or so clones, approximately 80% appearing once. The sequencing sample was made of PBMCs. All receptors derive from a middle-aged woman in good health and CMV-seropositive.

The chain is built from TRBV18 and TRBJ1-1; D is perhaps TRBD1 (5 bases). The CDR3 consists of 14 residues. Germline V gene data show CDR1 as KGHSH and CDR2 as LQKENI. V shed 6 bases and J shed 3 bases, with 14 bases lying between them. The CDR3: CASSAGGGDTEAFF. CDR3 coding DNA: TGTGCCAGCTCCGCAGGAGGAGGGGACACTGAAGCTTTCTTT.

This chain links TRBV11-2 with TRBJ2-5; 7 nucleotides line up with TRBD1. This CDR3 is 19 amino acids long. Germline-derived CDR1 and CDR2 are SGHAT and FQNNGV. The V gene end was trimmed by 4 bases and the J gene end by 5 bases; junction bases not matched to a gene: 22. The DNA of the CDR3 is TGTGCCAGCAGCTCCCCCTTCGACAGGGTGGGGGACGAGAAGGAGACCCAGTACTTC. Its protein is CASSSPFDRVGDEKETQYF.

CDR3 loop: CASSLCSGTTETQYF. CDR3 coding DNA: TGTGCCAGCAGCTTATGCTCCGGGACTACGGAGACCCAGTACTTC. The rearrangement links TRBV7-7 to TRBJ2-5; 7 nucleotides match TRBD2. CDR1 and CDR2 from the germline V gene are SSHAT and FNYEAQ (reference sequence). The CDR3 length is 15 residues. V shed 2 bases and J 5 bases; nucleotides not matched to a gene: 8.

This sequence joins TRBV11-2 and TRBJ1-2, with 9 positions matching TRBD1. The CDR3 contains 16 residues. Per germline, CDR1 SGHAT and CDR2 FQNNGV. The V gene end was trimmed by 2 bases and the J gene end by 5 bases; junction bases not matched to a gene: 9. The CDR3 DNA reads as TGTGCCAGCAGCTTACAGCCGGGACAGGGAAAATATGGCTACACCTTC. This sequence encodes CASSLQPGQGKYGYTF.